The rows below give T cell receptor beta chains drawn from one sample of a study of CD8 T cells in ankylosing spondylitis. TCRdb fed the 5' RACE reads into MiXCR, producing one record per CDR3 protein. The table lists around 150,000 distinct CDR3 sequences, under 35% of them singletons, with 6% in the top ten. Specimen: synovial fluid, either unsorted or a sorted T cell fraction (not recorded which). These receptors all come from a male donor with ankylosing spondylitis. Both conserved end residues are part of each CDR3. Each record gives: D gene, CDR3 length, V gene, J gene, clone size, CDR3 protein, CDR3 DNA. The D gene is left open where the match is weak. Expanded clones are given a class, and other clones once, few, many or no size at all.

>NA|12|TRBV20-1|TRBJ1-4|NA
CSARQSNEKLFF
TGCAGTGCTAGGCAGTCTAATGAAAAACTGTTTTTT
>TRBD1|14|TRBV5-6|TRBJ1-6|NA
CASSSLQGSSPLHF
TGTGCCAGCAGCTCCCTACAGGGGAGTTCACCCCTCCACTTT
>NA|12|TRBV12-3/TRBV12-4|TRBJ2-7|medium-sized
CASTGRTYEQYF
TGTGCCAGCACTGGACGGACCTACGAGCAGTACTTC
>NA|14|TRBV5-1|TRBJ2-2|many
CASTDSSYTGELFF
TGCGCCAGTACCGACAGTTCTTACACCGGGGAGCTGTTTTTT
>NA|13|TRBV2|TRBJ2-7|NA
CASKKAQGYEQYF
TGTGCCAGCAAGAAAGCACAGGGCTACGAGCAGTACTTC
>NA|13|TRBV12-3/TRBV12-4|TRBJ1-3|few
CASKANSGNTIYF
TGTGCCAGCAAGGCGAACTCTGGAAACACCATATATTTT
>NA|17|TRBV12-3/TRBV12-4|TRBJ2-5|NA
CASSFWRGRRVQETQYF
TGTGCCAGCAGTTTCTGGCGGGGCCGCAGGGTCCAAGAGACCCAGTACTTC
>NA|16|TRBV10-3|TRBJ1-2|many
CAISKPANVNYYGYTF
TGTGCCATCAGTAAACCGGCCAACGTTAATTACTATGGCTACACCTTC
>NA|14|TRBV24-1|TRBJ2-1|few
CATSRSGPYNEQFF
TGTGCCACCAGTCGGTCTGGACCCTACAATGAGCAGTTCTTC
>NA|13|TRBV4-3|TRBJ2-3|NA
CASGGRSTDTQYF
TGCGCCAGCGGTGGGCGGTCCACAGATACGCAGTATTTT
>NA|15|TRBV9|TRBJ2-7|NA
CASSRGTESSYEQYF
TGTGCCAGCAGCCGAGGGACGGAAAGCTCCTACGAGCAGTACTTC
>NA|14|TRBV20-1|TRBJ2-2|many
CSAREGGDTGELFF
TGCAGTGCTAGAGAGGGGGGCGACACCGGGGAGCTGTTTTTT
>TRBD1|15|TRBV2|TRBJ1-5|few
CASSLTGGSNQPQHF
TGTGCCAGCAGTCTGACAGGGGGAAGCAATCAGCCCCAGCATTTT
>NA|16|TRBV4-1|TRBJ2-1|few
CASSQFYAVSYNEQFF
TGCGCCAGCAGCCAATTCTACGCAGTTTCCTACAATGAGCAGTTCTTC
>NA|14|TRBV7-9|TRBJ1-1|few
CASSQPSLNTEAFF
TGTGCCAGCAGCCAACCCTCCCTGAACACTGAAGCTTTCTTT
>TRBD1|15|TRBV7-3|TRBJ2-7|many
CASSLQAGGVYEQYF
TGTGCCAGCAGCTTACAGGCAGGGGGTGTCTACGAGCAGTACTTC
>NA|14|TRBV28|TRBJ2-7|NA
CASSRGDSNYEQYF
TGTGCCAGCAGTCGCGGGGACAGCAACTACGAGCAGTACTTC
>NA|13|TRBV12-3/TRBV12-4|TRBJ1-1|few
CASSTFGNTEAFF
TGTGCCAGCAGCACATTTGGAAACACTGAAGCTTTCTTT
>NA|13|TRBV20-1|TRBJ1-1|NA
CSARDQPGAEAFF
TGCAGTGCTAGAGATCAGCCCGGCGCTGAAGCTTTCTTT
>TRBD1|16|TRBV4-1|TRBJ1-2|few
CASSQDPDRGPDGYTF
TGCGCCAGCAGCCAAGATCCGGACAGGGGGCCTGATGGCTACACCTTC
>TRBD2|15|TRBV29-1|TRBJ2-5|few
CSVEGRLAIQETQYF
TGCAGCGTTGAAGGAAGACTAGCCATCCAAGAGACCCAGTACTTC
>TRBD1|17|TRBV9|TRBJ2-2|NA
CASSTRTGLGGWGELFF
TGTGCCAGCAGCACTCGGACAGGACTTGGGGGATGGGGGGAGCTGTTTTTT
>NA|14|TRBV20-1|TRBJ2-1|many
CSARDPRQRGFMFF
TGCAGTGCTAGAGACCCTAGACAGAGGGGGTTCATGTTCTTC
>NA|17|TRBV3-1|TRBJ1-3|NA
CASSQEGWTASGNTIYF
TGTGCCAGCAGCCAAGAAGGTTGGACCGCGTCTGGAAACACCATATATTTT
>NA|14|TRBV12-3/TRBV12-4|TRBJ1-2|NA
CASSQRQDFYGYTF
TGTGCCAGCAGCCAACGACAGGATTTCTATGGCTACACCTTC
>NA|14|TRBV18|TRBJ2-5|NA
CASSPTRGVETQYF
TGTGCCAGCTCACCGACGAGGGGTGTGGAGACCCAGTACTTC
>TRBD1|15|TRBV29-1|TRBJ1-1|NA
CSGRTGRAVNTEAFF
TGCAGCGGCAGGACAGGGCGGGCGGTGAACACTGAAGCTTTCTTT
>NA|13|TRBV12-3/TRBV12-4|TRBJ1-1|NA
CASSFNRGTEAFF
TGTGCCAGCAGTTTCAACCGGGGCACTGAAGCTTTCTTT
>NA|15|TRBV11-2|TRBJ2-3|NA
CASSPEGRRTDTQYF
TGTGCCAGCAGCCCCGAGGGGAGACGCACAGATACGCAGTATTTT
>NA|12|TRBV5-5|TRBJ2-1|few
CASSRPSNEQFF
TGTGCCAGCAGCCGGCCCTCCAATGAGCAGTTCTTC
>TRBD2|15|TRBV7-2|TRBJ2-1|medium-sized
CASNPAAGAGNEQFF
TGTGCCAGCAACCCAGCGGCGGGAGCTGGCAATGAGCAGTTCTTC
>TRBD1|16|TRBV11-2|TRBJ2-3|NA
CASSPGQGPFTDTQYF
TGTGCCAGCAGCCCCGGACAGGGCCCCTTCACAGATACGCAGTATTTT
>TRBD1|14|TRBV5-8|TRBJ1-2|NA
CASSWGDRGSGYTF
TGTGCCAGCAGCTGGGGGGACAGGGGATCTGGCTACACCTTC
>NA|14|TRBV6-2/TRBV6-3|TRBJ2-3|few
CAIREWTSTDTQYF
TGTGCCATCCGAGAGTGGACTAGCACAGATACGCAGTATTTT
>TRBD1|13|TRBV16|TRBJ1-5|few
CASSRQGYQPQHF
TGTGCCAGCAGCCGACAGGGGTATCAGCCCCAGCATTTT
>TRBD1|15|TRBV3-1|TRBJ1-2|few
CASSPRDRGLYGYTF
TGTGCCAGCAGCCCCCGGGACAGGGGATTATATGGCTACACCTTC
>TRBD1|14|TRBV5-4|TRBJ1-4|once
CASSSTGGDEKLFF
TGTGCCAGCAGCTCAACAGGGGGGGATGAAAAACTGTTTTTT
>NA|13|TRBV18|TRBJ1-1|NA
CASSSTVLTEAFF
TGTGCCAGCTCATCCACAGTGTTGACTGAAGCTTTCTTT
>NA|13|TRBV20-1|TRBJ2-7|many
CSALDRLSYEQYF
TGCAGTGCCTTAGACAGGCTCTCCTACGAGCAGTACTTC
>NA|16|TRBV12-2|TRBJ2-2|NA
CASRFNSDPGIGELFF
TGTGCAAGTCGCTTTAACTCGGACCCGGGAATCGGGGAGCTGTTTTTT
>NA|13|TRBV11-1|TRBJ2-7|few
CASSLGLAYEQYF
TGTGCCAGCAGCTTAGGACTAGCCTACGAGCAGTACTTC
>TRBD1|17|TRBV5-1|TRBJ1-4|many
CASSLAGQGATNEKLFF
TGCGCCAGCAGCTTGGCAGGACAGGGGGCAACTAATGAAAAACTGTTTTTT